This record concerns one T cell receptor (beta chain) sequence. With 0 bases removed from V and 4 bases from J, the gap between germline ends came to 15 bases. Germline V CDR1 and CDR2: LNHNV, YYDKDF (reference sequence). The CDR3 contains 16 residues. The sample comes from a study of OX40 agonist ivuxolimab in advanced cancers. The wider study: Ivuxolimab, an agonist antibody against OX40 (CD134), was given to patients. Patients treated during dose escalation were battling hepatocellular carcinoma, melanoma, renal cell or head and neck cancer.

Profiled with immunoSEQ multiplex PCR; TCRdb holds only in-frame clones, not every one. This sample has more than 75,000 clones, with approximately 86% found just once. This specimen was CD4+ or CD8+ T cells sorted from blood, taken in a trial of the OX40 agonist ivuxolimab. The chain recombines TRBV15 with TRBJ1-2; D might be TRBD1 (6 bases). The TCR comes from an adult with an advanced solid tumor such as melanoma, head and neck, liver or kidney cancer. In DNA form, the CDR3 reads TGTGCCACCAGCAGAGATACAAAGGGGGAAGGCTATGGCTACACCTTC. As protein: CATSRDTKGEGYGYTF.